This passage covers 8 T cell receptor beta chains from one sample sequenced in a study of regulatory dendritic cells for organ transplantation (dated by TCRdb to 2016 to 2017). The library was built by means of the immunoSEQ multiplex PCR assay. TCRdb took this table from immuneACCESS and kept in-frame rearrangements with V and J called. Such tables lack part of the clones; where checked against another copy, unresolved V genes explain under half of the gap, and the rest is unexplained. In this sample the table shows under 40,000 clones, about nine tenths of which occur a single time. The ten largest clones capture over 0.095% of the sample. Specimen: naive CD8+ T cells from blood. The cell subset or site label, as the study defines it: CD45RA+ naive T cells. The receptors were sampled from a human donor in good health.

This chain connects TRBV7-2 to TRBJ1-2, with D uncertain. The germline gives CDR1 SGHTA, CDR2 FQGNSA. The V end lost 7 bases, the J end lost 4 bases, and 25 bases lay between the germline ends. There are 17 residues in the CDR3. The CDR3 loop is CASNPKTGPQRSYGYTF. CDR3 DNA sequence: TGTGCCAGCAACCCAAAGACCGGGCCCCAGCGGAGCTATGGCTACACCTTC. Full variable domain (outside the CDR3, taken from reference TRBV7-2 and TRBJ1-2): GAGVSQSPSNKVTEKGKDVELRCDPISGHTALYWYRQSLGQGLEFLIYFQGNSAPDKSGLPSDRFSAERTGGSVSTLTIQRTQQEDSAVYLCASNPKTGPQRSYGYTFGSGTRLTVV.

V and J are TRBV25-1 and TRBJ2-5, with 14 nucleotides matching TRBD2. The junction had 5 bases not matched to a gene; V was cut back by 0 bases and J by 5 bases. The CDR3 is made up of 17 amino acids. Germline lookup yields CDR1 MGHDK and CDR2 SYGVNS. This CDR3 is CASSEYQTSGGEETQYF. The CDR3 bases are TGTGCCAGCAGTGAATATCAGACTAGCGGGGGGGAGGAGACCCAGTACTTC. The whole variable domain, remainder taken from reference TRBV25-1 and TRBJ2-5, is EADIYQTPRYLVIGTGKKITLECSQTMGHDKMYWYQQDPGMELHLIHYSYGVNSTEKGDLSSESTVSRIRTEHFPLTLESARPSHTSQYLCASSEYQTSGGEETQYFGPGTRLLVL.

The chain employs TRBV2 and TRBJ1-3, with D possibly matching TRBD1 (5 bases). The CDR3 is 14 residues long. The germline V and J ends were trimmed by 8 bases and 0 bases, with 11 bases remaining between them. Germline CDR1 reads SNHLY; CDR2 reads FYNNEI. This CDR3 reads CASATVLSGNTIYF. The CDR3 DNA reads as TGTGCCAGCGCGACAGTGCTCTCTGGAAACACCATATATTTT.

The genes are TRBV7-9 and TRBJ2-7, with a weak D call TRBD1 (5 bases). The germline V gene encodes CDR1 SEHNR and CDR2 FQNEAQ (reference sequence). This CDR3 has 14 amino acids. The ends were cut back, 3 bases at V and 1 base at J, with 10 bases in the middle. The CDR3 DNA follows: TGTGCCAGCAGCTTGGGGCAGAAATCCTACGAGCAGTACTTC. Translation: CASSLGQKSYEQYF. Full variable domain (missing parts from reference TRBV7-9 and TRBJ2-7): DTGVSQNPRHKITKRGQNVTFRCDPISEHNRLYWYRQTLGQGPEFLTYFQNEAQLEKSRLLSDRFSAERPKGSFSTLEIQRTEQGDSAMYLCASSLGQKSYEQYFGPGTRLTVT.

This rearrangement joins TRBV7-9 to TRBJ1-1; D possibly corresponds to TRBD1 (5 bases). The CDR3 length is 13 residues. Trimming pared 5 bases from V and 6 bases from J, leaving 13 bases between. Germline V gene data show CDR1 as SEHNR and CDR2 as FQNEAQ (reference sequence). The CDR3: CASSLGDVAEAFF. In DNA form, the CDR3 reads TGTGCCAGCAGCCTGGGGGACGTCGCTGAAGCTTTCTTT.

The chain employs TRBV9 and TRBJ2-3; 13 positions match TRBD2. V shed 3 bases, J shed 11 bases, and the junction held 9 bases outside the gene matches. The CDR3 covers 15 residues. Germline-derived CDR1 and CDR2 are SGDLS and YYNGEE. In DNA form, the CDR3 reads TGTGCCAGCAGCGACGGGACTAGCGGGACGCTAGGGCAGTATTTT. Protein: CASSDGTSGTLGQYF.

Only a few counts were recorded for this clone. V and J are TRBV9 and TRBJ1-2; D gene unclear. CDR1 and CDR2 (germline): SGDLS, YYNGEE. This CDR3 spans 16 amino acids. The V and J ends lost 4 bases and 7 bases respectively, with 23 bases between them. CDR3 coding DNA: TGTGCCAGCAGCTCCGAAGGAGGGTTACAGAGTAGTGGCTACACCTTC. This encodes CASSSEGGLQSSGYTF.

The chain couples TRBV5-8 to TRBJ2-2, with D perhaps TRBD1 (6 bases). This CDR3 region has 15 residues. Germline V CDR1 and CDR2: SGHTS, YDEGEE. V was pared by 4 bases and J by 6 bases, with 16 bases between. CDR3 protein: CASSLQDRGAGELFF. The CDR3 DNA sequence: TGTGCCAGCAGCCTCCAGGACAGAGGAGCCGGGGAGCTGTTTTTT. Drawing the rest from reference TRBV5-8 and TRBJ2-2, the complete variable domain is EAGVTQSPTHLIKTRGQQATLRCSPISGHTSVYWYQQALGLGLQFLLWYDEGEERNRGNFPPRFSGRQFPNYSSELNVNALELEDSALYLCASSLQDRGAGELFFGEGSRLTVL.